Sequencing of this T cell receptor (beta chain) was carried out in a study of cytomegalovirus exposure and HLA in healthy donors. V gave up 5 bases and J gave up 7 bases; unmatched junction bases: 11. Germline V gene data show CDR1 as MNHNS and CDR2 as SASEGT. CDR3 size: 15 residues. 13 Jbeta primers and 60 Vbeta primers were used for the PCR. Measured with immunoSEQ multiplex PCR; TCRdb has only the in-frame clones, and not every one. The profile shows about 130,000 clones, around 79% of them singletons. V and J are TRBV6-1 and TRBJ1-2; TRBD1 matches at 9 bases. Sequenced: PBMCs. This clonotype originated in a male donor in good health and CMV-seronegative. CDR3 coding DNA: TGTGCCAGCAGTACGCCCGGGACAGGGTCTGGTGGCTACACCTTC. It encodes CASSTPGTGSGGYTF.